One and the same sample provided the 5 T cell receptor beta chains below, sequenced in a study of T cells in Graves' hyperthyroidism and ophthalmopathy. Template material for amplifying TCR beta CDR3 regions consisted of RNA transcripts. A set of HTBI primers served as the primers for a first-round RT-PCR of the TCR CDR3. One entry per CDR3 protein results from TCRdb running MiXCR on the multiplex PCR reads. Of about 560,000 distinct CDR3 sequences in the sample, around 14% were seen once. Sequenced sample: blood. These receptors all stem from a woman between 25 and 40 years old with Graves' hyperthyroidism.

The table lists this clonotype with a few counts. This sequence joins TRBV6-1 and TRBJ2-1, with TRBD2 matching 11 bases. The germline V gene encodes CDR1 MNHNS and CDR2 SASEGT. This CDR3 comprises 14 residues. Germline trimming cut 6 bases from V and 9 bases from J; bases unmatched to any gene: 7. CDR3 region: CASRTGLAASEQFF. In DNA form, the CDR3 reads TGTGCCAGCAGGACGGGACTAGCGGCGTCTGAGCAGTTCTTC.

This sequence joins TRBV12-3 or TRBV12-4 and TRBJ1-6; D gene uncertain. CDR3 length: 14 amino acids. V was trimmed by 3 bases and J by 5 bases, leaving 8 bases between them. This CDR3 reads CASSFGNHNSPLHF. The DNA of the CDR3 is TGTGCCAGCAGTTTCGGGAACCATAATTCACCCCTCCACTTT.

This clonotype was counted at least ten times. The chain couples TRBV12-5 to TRBJ1-6; D ambiguous. Per the germline V gene, CDR1 is LGHNT and CDR2 is FRNRAP. CDR3 length: 13 amino acids. The V and J ends lost 5 bases and 9 bases respectively, with 11 bases between them. Here the CDR3 reads CASGVGSGSPLHF. CDR3 DNA: TGTGCTAGTGGTGTAGGTTCGGGTTCACCCCTCCACTTT.

This clonotype occurred many times. The chain uses TRBV15 and TRBJ2-7; D unresolved. The CDR3 is 14 amino acids. The V gene lost 0 bases and the J gene lost 0 bases, with 6 bases spanning the gap. Germline CDR1 and CDR2: LNHNV and YYDKDF (reference sequence). This chain's CDR3 is CATSRELPSYEQYF. For the CDR3, the DNA is TGTGCCACCAGCAGAGAACTCCCCTCCTACGAGCAGTACTTC.

With respect to this clonotype: An end of the junction differs from the germline gene, which may be a read error. The DNA for the CDR3 is TGTGCCAATAGTCTTACAGGGAATAATTCACCCCTCCACTTT. It specifies CANSLTGNNSPLHF. This chain uses TRBV19 with TRBJ1-6, with D possibly TRBD1 on 6 matching bases. This CDR3 spans 14 amino acids. Germline-derived CDR1 and CDR2 are LNHDA and SQIVND (reference sequence). The entire variable domain, with the rest obtained from reference TRBV19 and TRBJ1-6, is as follows: DGGITQSPKYLFRKEGQNVTLSCEQNLNHDAMYWYRQDPGQGLRLIYYSQIVNDFQKGDIAEGYSVSREKKESFPLTVTSAQKNPTAFYLCANSLTGNNSPLHFGNGTRLTVT.